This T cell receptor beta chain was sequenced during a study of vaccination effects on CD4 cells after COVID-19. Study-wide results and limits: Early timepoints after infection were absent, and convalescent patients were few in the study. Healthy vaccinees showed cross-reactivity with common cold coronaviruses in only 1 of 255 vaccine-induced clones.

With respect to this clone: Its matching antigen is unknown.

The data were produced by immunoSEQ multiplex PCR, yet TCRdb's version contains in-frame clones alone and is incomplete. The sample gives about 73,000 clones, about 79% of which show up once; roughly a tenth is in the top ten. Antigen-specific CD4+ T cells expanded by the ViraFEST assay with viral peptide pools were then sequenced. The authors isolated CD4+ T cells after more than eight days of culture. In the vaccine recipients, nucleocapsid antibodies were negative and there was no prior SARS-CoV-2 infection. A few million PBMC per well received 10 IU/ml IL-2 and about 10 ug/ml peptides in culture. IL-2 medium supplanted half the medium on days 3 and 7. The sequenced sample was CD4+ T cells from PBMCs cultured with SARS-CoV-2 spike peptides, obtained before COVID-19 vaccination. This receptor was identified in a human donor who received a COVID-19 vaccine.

This CDR3 reads CASSLQGEGGELFF. CDR3 coding DNA: TGTGCCAGCAGCCTTCAGGGAGAGGGCGGGGAGCTGTTTTTT. The chain uses TRBV3-1 (or the pseudogene TRBV3-2) and TRBJ2-2; D is possibly TRBD1 or TRBD2 (5 bases each). This CDR3 is 14 amino acids long. Germline V gives CDR1 LGHDT, CDR2 YNNKEL (reference sequence). V lost 4 bases and J lost 7, with 13 bases in between.